The clone carrying this T cell receptor (beta chain) was seen a single time. The CDR3 consists of 12 residues. Germline V lookup: CDR1 SGHKS, CDR2 YYEKEE (reference sequence). The germline V and J ends were trimmed by 4 bases and 8 bases, with 12 bases remaining between them. Seattle patients were enrolled during active infection and followed longitudinally. In the original workflow: Amplifying reference gene primers gave estimates of nucleated cell counts. Generated by immunoSEQ multiplex PCR, the TCRdb table keeps only in-frame clones and is missing some. For V, J and clone size, that table is used; D and trimming come from the DNA. The data contain around 220,000 clones, 86% of them singletons. These data belong to a study of blood T cell repertoires in COVID-19. Overall study: The samples span acute and convalescent COVID-19 from the United States, Italy and Spain. T cells, B-cell-depleted T cells, or PBMCs supplied cDNA or gDNA.

The gene calls are TRBV5-5 and TRBJ1-2, with D possibly matching TRBD1 (5 bases). The source of this sequence is a woman in her forties or fifties with COVID-19, enrolled during active disease. The sequencing input was peripheral blood. CDR3 sequence (DNA): TGTGCCAGCAGCCCCGGGACTGTGGGCTACACCTTC. Translating gives CASSPGTVGYTF.